A selection of T cell receptor beta chains follows, all from one sample in a study of blood T cell repertoires in COVID-19. Sequencing was performed with immunoSEQ multiplex PCR; in TCRdb, only in-frame clones are kept and a portion is missing. The data contain 25,000 to 35,000 clones, about 88% of them singletons. Source material: peripheral blood. These receptors all come from a human donor with acute or convalescent COVID-19. The donor label of this sample is uncertain. CDR3s include the opening cysteine and the closing phenylalanine or tryptophan. Each record gives: J gene, V gene, clone size, D gene, CDR3 protein, CDR3 DNA. A D gene is named only where the DNA matches it firmly. The size field is filled for only some rows; it gives once, few, many or a size class.

TRBJ2-1 TRBV6-5 - TRBD2 CASSRLAADEQFF TGTGCCAGCAGCCGACTAGCAGCCGATGAGCAGTTCTTC
TRBJ1-5 TRBV19 - - CASSSDSFNQPQHF TGTGCCAGTAGTTCAGACAGTTTCAATCAGCCCCAGCATTTT
TRBJ1-2 TRBV9 - TRBD1 CASSPTGGDYGYTF TGTGCCAGCAGCCCGACAGGGGGTGACTATGGCTACACCTTC
TRBJ2-6 TRBV27 - TRBD1 CASGRTGGLYGANVLTF TGTGCCAGCGGTAGGACAGGGGGCCTGTATGGGGCCAACGTCCTGACTTTC
TRBJ2-1 TRBV28 - - CASSPGDTHNEQFF TGTGCCAGCAGCCCCGGGGACACCCACAATGAGCAGTTCTTC
TRBJ2-1 TRBV9 - TRBD2 CASSGPRTSGRAEQFF TGTGCCAGCAGCGGACCTAGGACTAGCGGGAGGGCTGAGCAGTTCTTC
TRBJ1-4 TRBV4-2 once - CASSQVGGRNEKLFF TGTGCCAGCAGCCAAGTGGGAGGGCGTAATGAAAAACTGTTTTTT
TRBJ2-1 TRBV7-3 - TRBD2 CASSFGLAGGRNSNEQFF TGTGCCAGCAGCTTCGGACTAGCGGGGGGCCGGAATAGTAATGAGCAGTTCTTC
TRBJ2-2 TRBV25-1 - TRBD2 CASSDVGGAPGELFF TGTGCCAGCAGTGACGTCGGGGGGGCCCCCGGGGAGCTGTTTTTT
TRBJ1-4 TRBV7-6 - - CASSLGGGHSPEKLFF TGTGCCAGCAGCCTCGGGGGGGGACACAGCCCGGAAAAACTGTTTTTT
TRBJ2-3 TRBV4-2 - TRBD2 CASSFAPGTSGRAGVDTQYF TGTGCCAGCAGCTTTGCACCCGGGACTAGCGGGAGGGCCGGCGTTGATACGCAGTATTTT
TRBJ1-4 TRBV7-8 - - CASSQGPGQTEKLFF TGTGCCAGCAGCCAGGGGCCGGGACAAACTGAAAAACTGTTTTTT
TRBJ1-2 TRBV6-4 - - CASSEEQGGYGYTF TGTGCCAGCAGTGAGGAACAGGGCGGCTATGGCTACACCTTC
TRBJ2-1 TRBV11-3 - TRBD1 CASSLDGTVYNEQFF TGTGCCAGCAGCTTGGACGGGACAGTATACAATGAGCAGTTCTTC
TRBJ2-5 TRBV10-3 - TRBD2 CAISRLAGSTQETQYF TGTGCCATCAGTCGACTAGCGGGGTCGACTCAAGAGACCCAGTACTTC
TRBJ1-1 TRBV10-3 once - CAISGGQSGAEAFF TGTGCCATCAGTGGAGGACAGTCAGGAGCTGAAGCTTTCTTT
TRBJ2-1 TRBV3-1/TRBV3-2 - - CASSRGLVYNEQFF TGTGCCAGCAGCCGAGGGCTAGTCTACAATGAGCAGTTCTTC
TRBJ1-1 TRBV5-5 - TRBD1 CASSPPGTGGHTEAFF TGTGCCAGCAGCCCGCCCGGGACAGGGGGCCACACTGAAGCTTTCTTT
TRBJ2-1 TRBV27 - - CASSFQGRAGNEQFF TGTGCCAGCAGTTTCCAAGGGAGAGCGGGTAATGAGCAGTTCTTC
TRBJ1-2 TRBV24-1 - TRBD1 CATSDTDRVYGYTF TGTGCCACCAGTGACACGGACAGGGTGTATGGCTACACCTTC
TRBJ2-7 TRBV7-2 - TRBD1 CASSHGDRAGEQYF TGTGCCAGCAGCCACGGGGACAGGGCGGGGGAGCAGTACTTC
TRBJ1-1 TRBV2 - TRBD1 CAIKRTGSYTEAFF TGTGCCATAAAAAGGACAGGGAGTTACACTGAAGCTTTCTTT
TRBJ1-4 TRBV4-3 - - CASSQGGQGAEKLFF TGCGCCAGCAGCCAAGGGGGGCAGGGAGCGGAAAAACTGTTTTTT
TRBJ1-5 TRBV3-1/TRBV3-2 - - CASSQDSYQPQHF TGTGCCAGCAGCCAAGATTCGTATCAGCCCCAGCATTTT
TRBJ1-2 TRBV5-6 - TRBD1 CASSLKGGQGIVGYGYTF TGTGCCAGCAGCTTGAAGGGTGGACAGGGGATTGTTGGCTATGGCTACACCTTC
TRBJ1-6 TRBV4-1 - TRBD1 CASSRTGGDSPLHF TGCGCCAGCAGCCGGACAGGGGGCGATTCACCCCTCCACTTT
TRBJ1-1 TRBV7-6 few - CASSLVEGGDTEAFF TGTGCCAGCAGCTTAGTTGAGGGGGGGGACACTGAAGCTTTCTTT
TRBJ1-3 TRBV7-9 once - CASNLGSGNTIYF TGTGCCAGCAACTTGGGCTCCGGAAACACCATATATTTT
TRBJ2-7 TRBV15 - - CATSRAIGVDSGEQYF TGTGCCACCAGCAGAGCGATAGGGGTGGATTCCGGCGAGCAGTACTTC
TRBJ1-1 TRBV15 - - CATSVGPNTEAFF TGTGCCACCAGCGTGGGGCCAAACACTGAAGCTTTCTTT
TRBJ1-3 TRBV2 - - CASREQVSLSGNTIYF TGTGCCAGCAGGGAACAGGTATCCCTCTCTGGAAACACCATATATTTT
TRBJ2-1 TRBV9 - TRBD2 CASSDRTSGSNEQFF TGTGCCAGCAGCGACAGGACTAGCGGGAGCAATGAGCAGTTCTTC
TRBJ2-3 TRBV9 - TRBD1 CASSSSGTADTQYF TGTGCCAGCAGCTCATCCGGGACAGCGGATACGCAGTATTTT
TRBJ1-5 TRBV10-3 - TRBD1 CAISAGTGSNFQPQHF TGTGCCATCAGCGCTGGGACAGGGTCTAATTTTCAGCCCCAGCATTTT
TRBJ1-5 TRBV7-9 - - CASSLEGFRQPQHF TGTGCCAGCAGCTTGGAGGGGTTCCGCCAGCCCCAGCATTTT
TRBJ1-3 TRBV7-2 once TRBD1 CASSPVGGTGGNTIYF TGTGCCAGCAGCCCAGTGGGCGGGACAGGAGGAAACACCATATATTTT
TRBJ1-1 TRBV6-5 few - CASSLTRSAFF TGTGCCAGCAGTCTTACCCGGTCAGCTTTCTTT
TRBJ1-1 TRBV6-2/TRBV6-3 - - CASSYGAGARPTEAFF TGTGCCAGCAGTTACGGGGCAGGGGCCCGGCCCACTGAAGCTTTCTTT
TRBJ1-1 TRBV10-3 - TRBD1 CAIRPGQGVSLNTEAFF TGTGCCATCAGGCCGGGACAGGGTGTGTCATTAAACACTGAAGCTTTCTTT
TRBJ1-3 TRBV20-1 many - CSARVGGTIYF TGCAGTGCCCGAGTCGGGGGCACCATATATTTT
TRBJ2-5 TRBV19 - - CASSNIARETQYF TGTGCCAGTAGTAATATAGCTAGGGAGACCCAGTACTTC
TRBJ1-2 TRBV20-1 - TRBD1 CRTGTGPGYTF TGCAGGACAGGGACAGGGCCCGGCTACACCTTC
TRBJ1-5 TRBV19 - TRBD1 CASNIGGRDGQSYQPQHF TGTGCCAGTAACATAGGGGGCAGAGATGGACAGTCGTATCAGCCCCAGCATTTT
TRBJ2-7 TRBV6-1 - TRBD2 CASSDRGSSYEQYF TGTGCCAGCAGTGACCGCGGGAGCTCCTACGAGCAGTACTTC
TRBJ2-3 TRBV18 - - CASSPPNSFTSTDTQYF TGTGCCAGCTCACCGCCGAACAGCTTTACTAGCACAGATACGCAGTATTTT
TRBJ2-1 TRBV19 - - CASSIDSGQILYNEQFF TGTGCCAGTAGTATAGATTCTGGGCAGATCCTCTACAATGAGCAGTTCTTC
TRBJ2-5 TRBV14 - - CASSHMRETQYF TGTGCCAGCAGCCATATGAGAGAGACCCAGTACTTC